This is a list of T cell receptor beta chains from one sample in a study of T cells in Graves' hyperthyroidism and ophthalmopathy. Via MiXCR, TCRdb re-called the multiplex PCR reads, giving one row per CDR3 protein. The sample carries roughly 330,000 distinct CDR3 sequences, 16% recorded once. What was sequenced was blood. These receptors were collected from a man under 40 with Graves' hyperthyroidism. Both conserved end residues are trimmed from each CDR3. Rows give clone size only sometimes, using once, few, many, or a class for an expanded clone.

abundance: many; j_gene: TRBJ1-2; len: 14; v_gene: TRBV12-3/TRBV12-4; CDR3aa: ASSPRRQSRNYGYT
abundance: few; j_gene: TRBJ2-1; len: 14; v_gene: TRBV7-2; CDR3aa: ASSFLRLAGMNEQF
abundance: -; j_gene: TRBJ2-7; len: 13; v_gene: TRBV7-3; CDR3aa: ASSLNPQKHYEQY
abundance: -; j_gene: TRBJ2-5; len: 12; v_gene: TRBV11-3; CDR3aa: ASSSGTVQETQY
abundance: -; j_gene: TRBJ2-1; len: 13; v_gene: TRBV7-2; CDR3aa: ASSLIAGGLNEQF
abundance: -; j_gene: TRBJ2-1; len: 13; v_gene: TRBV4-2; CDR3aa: ASSREGGRYYEQF
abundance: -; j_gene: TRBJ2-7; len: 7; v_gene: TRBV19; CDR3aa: ASMDTRY
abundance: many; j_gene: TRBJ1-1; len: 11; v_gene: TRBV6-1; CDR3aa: ASSELVGTEAF
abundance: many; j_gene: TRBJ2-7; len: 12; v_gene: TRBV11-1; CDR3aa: ASSYSDLGYEQY
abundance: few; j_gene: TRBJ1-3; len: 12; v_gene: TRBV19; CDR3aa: ASSIQGYGNTIY
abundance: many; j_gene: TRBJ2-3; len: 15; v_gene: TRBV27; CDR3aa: ASSRKPPRVNTDTQY
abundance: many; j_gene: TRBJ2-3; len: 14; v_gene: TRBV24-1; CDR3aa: ATSDSDREITDTQY
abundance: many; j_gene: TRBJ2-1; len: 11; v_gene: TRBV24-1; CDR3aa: ATSDEWRNEQF
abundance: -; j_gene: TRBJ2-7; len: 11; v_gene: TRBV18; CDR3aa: ASSSGQGDEQY
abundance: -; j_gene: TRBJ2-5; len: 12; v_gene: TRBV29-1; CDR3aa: SVGGDFLQETQY
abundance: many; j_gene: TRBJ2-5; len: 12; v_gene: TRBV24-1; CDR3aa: ATSETTGAETQY
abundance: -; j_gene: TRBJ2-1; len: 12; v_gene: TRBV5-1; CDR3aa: ASSWGGQNNEQF
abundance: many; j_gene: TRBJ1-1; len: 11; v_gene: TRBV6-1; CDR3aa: ASSDEGSTEAF
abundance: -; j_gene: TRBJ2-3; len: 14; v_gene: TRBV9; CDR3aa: ASSVLGGRGTDTQY
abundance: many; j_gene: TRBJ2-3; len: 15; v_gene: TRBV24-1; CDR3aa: ATSDPGLAGELDTQY
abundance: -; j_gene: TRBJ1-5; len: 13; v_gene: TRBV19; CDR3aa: ASSRDGLGEQPQH
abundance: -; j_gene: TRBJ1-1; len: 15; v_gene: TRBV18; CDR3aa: ASSPRPGTAMNTEAF
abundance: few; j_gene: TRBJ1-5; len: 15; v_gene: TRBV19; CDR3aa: ASSIMMGGNGNQPQH
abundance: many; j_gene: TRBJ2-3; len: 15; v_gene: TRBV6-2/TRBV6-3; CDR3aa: ASRIGLAGGLRDTQY
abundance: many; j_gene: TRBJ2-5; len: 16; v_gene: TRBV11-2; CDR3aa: ASSLGALRILPKETQY
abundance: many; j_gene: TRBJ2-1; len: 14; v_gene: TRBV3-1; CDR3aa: ASSLSHSDLYNEQF
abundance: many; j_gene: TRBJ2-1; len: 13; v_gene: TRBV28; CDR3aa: ASWTTFTSYNEQF
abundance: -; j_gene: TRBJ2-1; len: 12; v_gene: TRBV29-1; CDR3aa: SVRDRGTYNEQF
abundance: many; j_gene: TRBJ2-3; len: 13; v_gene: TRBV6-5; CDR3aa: ASSYSTSGSDTQY
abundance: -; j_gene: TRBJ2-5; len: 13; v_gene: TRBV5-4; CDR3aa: ASSSLAGAGEAQY
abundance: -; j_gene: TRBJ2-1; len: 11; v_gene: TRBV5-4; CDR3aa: ATAATGGNEQF
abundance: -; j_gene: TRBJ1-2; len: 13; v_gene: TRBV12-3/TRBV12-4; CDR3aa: ASSFGEGRIYGYT
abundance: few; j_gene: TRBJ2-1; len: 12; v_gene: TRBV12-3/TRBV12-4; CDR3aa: ASRNLAGGSRLF
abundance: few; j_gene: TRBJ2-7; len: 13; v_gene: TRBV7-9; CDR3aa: ASSSLREPGYEQY
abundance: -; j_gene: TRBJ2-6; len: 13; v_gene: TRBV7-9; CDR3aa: ASSLSSSGADVLT
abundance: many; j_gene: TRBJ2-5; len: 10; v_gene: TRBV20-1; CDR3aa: SARAAQGTQY
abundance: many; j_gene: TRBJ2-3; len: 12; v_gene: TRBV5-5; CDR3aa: ASSFQTGIDTQY
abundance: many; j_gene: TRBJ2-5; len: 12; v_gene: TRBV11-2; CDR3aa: ASSPTGVQETQY
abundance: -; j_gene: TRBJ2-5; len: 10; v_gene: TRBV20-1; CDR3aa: SASEGGPAQY
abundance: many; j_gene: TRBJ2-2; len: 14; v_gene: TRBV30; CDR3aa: AWSVLRDPHTGELF
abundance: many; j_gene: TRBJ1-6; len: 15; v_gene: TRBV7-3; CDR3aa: ASSSNPPGQGNSPLH
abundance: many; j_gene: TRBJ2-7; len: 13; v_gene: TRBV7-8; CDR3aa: ASSQKGTGPYEQY
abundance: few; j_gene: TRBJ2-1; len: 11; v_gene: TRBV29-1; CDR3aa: SVEDLAGVGQF
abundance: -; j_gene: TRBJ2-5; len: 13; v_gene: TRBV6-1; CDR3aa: ASRLRERYQETQY
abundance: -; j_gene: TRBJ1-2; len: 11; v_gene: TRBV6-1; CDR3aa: ASSKDQGDGYT
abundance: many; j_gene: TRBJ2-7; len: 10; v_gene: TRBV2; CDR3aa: ASTAVGGEQY
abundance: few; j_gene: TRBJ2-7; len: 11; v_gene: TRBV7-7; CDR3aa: ASSPGPGYEQY
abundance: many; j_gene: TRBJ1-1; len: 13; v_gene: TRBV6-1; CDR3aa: ASRDLRGGTTEAF
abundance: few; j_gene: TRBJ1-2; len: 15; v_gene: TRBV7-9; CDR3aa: ASRPTRHRVRNYGYT
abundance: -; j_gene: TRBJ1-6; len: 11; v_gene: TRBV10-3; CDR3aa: AISEDRASPLH
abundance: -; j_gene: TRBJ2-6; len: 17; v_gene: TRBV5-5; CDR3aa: ASSPGGTGGLGGANVLT
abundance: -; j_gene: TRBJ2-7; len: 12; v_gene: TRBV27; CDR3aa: ASSLPGPGYEQY
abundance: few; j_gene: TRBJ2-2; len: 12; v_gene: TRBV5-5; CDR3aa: ASSSGEFTGELF